The entry below gives a single T cell receptor beta chain sequence along with its context. The assay was immunoSEQ multiplex PCR, and TCRdb's table has in-frame clones only and misses some. The repertoire holds around 250,000 clones, with more than 65% as singletons. This specimen belongs to a study of control samples from healthy donors and cancer patients. The source material was PBMCs. This receptor was identified in a woman aged 55 to 70 with lung cancer.

CDR3 nucleotides: TGCGCCAGCAGCTTGGTGACTAGCGGGAAGGGTTACGAGCAGTACTTC. It translates to CASSLVTSGKGYEQYF. J is TRBJ2-7 and V is TRBV5-1, with TRBD2 matching over 11 bases. Trimming took 0 bases from V and 4 from J; bases not matched to a gene: 6. The germline V gene has CDR1 SGHRS and CDR2 YFSETQ. This CDR3 comprises 16 residues. Variable domain in full (rest from reference TRBV5-1 and TRBJ2-7): KAGVTQTPRYLIKTRGQQVTLSCSPISGHRSVSWYQQTPGQGLQFLFEYFSETQRNKGNFPGRFSGRQFSNSRSEMNVSTLELGDSALYLCASSLVTSGKGYEQYFGPGTRLTVT.